The source of this T cell receptor (beta chain) is a study of blood T cell repertoires in COVID-19. Per the original data handling: Amplification of reference gene primers was used by the study to estimate nucleated cell counts. The protocol was immunoSEQ multiplex PCR, while the TCRdb copy is restricted to in-frame clones and leaves out a portion. The V and J calls and clone size come from that table; D and trimming were worked out from the DNA. The table lists about 300,000 clones, just under 90% of them singletons. Germline V lookup: CDR1 SGHRS, CDR2 YFSETQ. The V and J ends lost 4 bases and 4 bases, in that order; junction bases with no gene match: 7. CDR3 size: 15 residues. Seattle-derived patients entered the study during active infection and were followed longitudinally.

V and J are TRBV5-1 and TRBJ2-1, with 8 bases matching TRBD1. The clonotype was recovered from a woman in her 50s with COVID-19, enrolled during active disease. Input material: peripheral blood. The CDR3 region is CASSTTGELYNEQFF. The CDR3 nucleotides are TGCGCCAGCAGCACGACAGGGGAACTATACAATGAGCAGTTCTTC. The variable domain in full, completed from reference TRBV5-1 and TRBJ2-1, reads KAGVTQTPRYLIKTRGQQVTLSCSPISGHRSVSWYQQTPGQGLQFLFEYFSETQRNKGNFPGRFSGRQFSNSRSEMNVSTLELGDSALYLCASSTTGELYNEQFFGPGTRLTVL.